What follows is one T cell receptor beta chain and its context. As processed by the authors: It was from reference gene primer amplification that nucleated cell counts were estimated. The method was immunoSEQ multiplex PCR; TCRdb's version includes in-frame clones alone and lacks a portion of them. V and J calls and clone size follow that table, whereas D and trimming were derived from the DNA. The sample records about 270,000 clones, 70% to 90% being singletons. This sample was included in a study of blood T cell repertoires in COVID-19. This CDR3 has 13 residues. Seattle researchers signed up patients amid active infection and tracked them longitudinally.

What was sequenced was peripheral blood. The TCR was taken from a woman in her 30s with COVID-19, enrolled during active disease. The chain couples TRBV21-1 to TRBJ2-7; the D call TRBD1 from the table was never checked on the DNA. TRBV21-1 is described as a pseudogene. The CDR3 DNA is TGTGCCACCAGCTTGGGGGCGATCTACGAGCAGTACTTC. This codes for CATSLGAIYEQYF.